The text below deals with one TCR beta chain. Its specificity is not known. The trim removed 6 bases at V and 1 base at J, leaving 5 bases unmatched. This CDR3 contains 14 residues. The germline V gene has CDR1 MDHEN and CDR2 SYDVKM. These data belong to a study of early T cells in non-severe SARS-CoV-2 infection. Study information: Sequenced bulk RNA came from whole blood that was unsorted, and chains were unpaired.

The study, taken as a whole, reports: VDJdb matching favored anti-spike CD8 responses, missing private and CD4 specificities.

The TCR library protocol was used to attach unique molecular identifiers. These identifiers were attached to individual cDNA molecules. TCRdb used MiXCR to reprocess the 5' RACE reads, holding one entry per CDR3 protein. This sample carries 80,000 or so distinct CDR3 sequences, about 10% of them seen once, and the ten largest clones take around 12%. The material sequenced was whole blood, taken at baseline. The source of this sequence is an adult who was a healthcare worker with PCR-confirmed SARS-CoV-2 infection or an uninfected control (not recorded which). The V gene is TRBV28, the J gene TRBJ1-2; 7 positions agree with TRBD1. CDR3 residues: CASSGQVINYGYTF. The DNA of the CDR3 is TGTGCCAGCAGCGGACAGGTGATTAACTATGGCTACACCTTC.